This T cell receptor beta chain was sequenced for a study of blood T cell repertoires in COVID-19 (dated by TCRdb to about 2020). Some background on the complete study: Collaborator samples came from the United States, Italy and Spain and covered acute and convalescent phases of COVID-19. The sample metadata nearly always contained a de-identified subject ID, COVID-19 status, age in years and sex. The material from the prospective study consisted of cDNA or gDNA derived from T cells, B-cell-depleted T cells, or PBMCs. The repertoires were released in a freely available public database meant as a resource for research on the immune response to SARS-CoV-2. Deeply sampled blood TCRbeta repertoires from subjects exposed to, actively infected with, or recovered from COVID-19 were included in the dataset. The samples were drawn from the first 160 participants of the ongoing ImmuneRACE study and from 950 to 1,500 subjects provided by 6 global collaborators. Where available, HLA class I and class II types were obtained from metadata supplied by the sample provider rather than from assay-based typing.

Collaborating institutions collected whole blood in K2EDTA tubes following their own protocols. For TCRbeta analysis, collaborators shipped samples in one of three forms: frozen whole blood, isolated PBMCs, or DNA extracted from either of those sample types. The immunoSEQ Assay, a bias-controlled multiplex PCR, was used to amplify TCRbeta CDR3 regions from genomic DNA. From the authors' description of their analysis: The number of nucleated cells in each sample was estimated from the amplification of reference gene primers within the assay. Sequence reads were collapsed and filtered to measure the absolute abundance of every unique TCRbeta CDR3 rearrangement. Productive Simpson clonality was computed per sample as the square root of Simpson's diversity index over productive rearrangements. TCRdb took this table from immuneACCESS and kept in-frame rearrangements with V and J called. Such tables lack part of the clones; where checked against another copy, unresolved V genes explain under half of the gap, and the rest is unexplained. The V and J calls and clone size come from that table; D and trimming were worked out from the DNA. Across this sample there are some 140,000 clones, with roughly 71% seen only once. The ten top clones hold roughly 20% of the sample.

Comments on this clone: Its antigen is not yet known. No base qualities exist here, and no much larger clone lies one base off it.

Paper-wide results and their limitations: The quantity of clinical and demographic metadata differed by source and by participant and was supplied without curation.

This TCR was sampled from a man of 80 years or more with acute or convalescent COVID-19. The sequencing input was peripheral blood.

The nucleotide sequence reads TGCGCCAGCAGTTCGGGCCCCGACAGGTACCAAGAGACCCAGTACTTC. Its protein is CASSSGPDRYQETQYF. Recombination joined TRBV5-1 with TRBJ2-5; matching of 6 bases hints at TRBD1 as the D gene. V drops 5 bases and J drops 0 bases, leaving 17 bases in between. Via the germline V gene, CDR1 is SGHRS and CDR2 YFSETQ. The CDR3, from cysteine to phenylalanine, totals 16 residues. Only CDR3 DNA is held: 48 bases, read in frame from base 1. This CDR3, with the reference TRBV5-1 and TRBJ2-5 proteins standing in past its ends, gives the full variable domain KAGVTQTPRYLIKTRGQQVTLSCSPISGHRSVSWYQQTPGQGLQFLFEYFSETQRNKGNFPGRFSGRQFSNSRSEMNVSTLELGDSALYLCASSSGPDRYQETQYFGPGTRLLVL.